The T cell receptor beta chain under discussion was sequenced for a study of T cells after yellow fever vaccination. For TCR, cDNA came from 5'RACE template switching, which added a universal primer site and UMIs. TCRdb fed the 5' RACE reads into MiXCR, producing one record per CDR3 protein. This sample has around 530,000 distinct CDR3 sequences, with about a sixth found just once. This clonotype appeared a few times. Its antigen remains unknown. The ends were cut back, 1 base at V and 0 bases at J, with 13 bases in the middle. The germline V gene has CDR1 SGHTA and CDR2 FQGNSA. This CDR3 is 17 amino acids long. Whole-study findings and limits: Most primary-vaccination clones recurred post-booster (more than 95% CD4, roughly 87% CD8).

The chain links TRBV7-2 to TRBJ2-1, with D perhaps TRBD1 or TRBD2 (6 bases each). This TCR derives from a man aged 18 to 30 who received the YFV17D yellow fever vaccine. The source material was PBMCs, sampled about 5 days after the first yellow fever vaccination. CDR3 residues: CASSLVLRGLSYNEQFF. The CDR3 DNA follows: TGTGCCAGCAGCTTAGTGCTTCGGGGGCTCTCCTACAATGAGCAGTTCTTC.